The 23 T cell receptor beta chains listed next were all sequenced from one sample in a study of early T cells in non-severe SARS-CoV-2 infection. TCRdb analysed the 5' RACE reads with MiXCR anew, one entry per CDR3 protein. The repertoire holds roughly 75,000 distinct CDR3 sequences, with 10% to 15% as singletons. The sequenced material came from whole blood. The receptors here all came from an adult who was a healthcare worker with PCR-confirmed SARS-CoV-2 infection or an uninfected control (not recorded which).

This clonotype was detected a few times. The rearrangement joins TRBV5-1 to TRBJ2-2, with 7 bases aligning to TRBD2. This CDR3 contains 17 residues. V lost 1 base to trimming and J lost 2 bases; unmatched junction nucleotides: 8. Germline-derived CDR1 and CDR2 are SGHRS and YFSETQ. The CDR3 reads CASSLRSGLLNTGELFF. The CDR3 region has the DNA TGCGCCAGCAGCTTGAGGTCGGGACTACTCAACACCGGGGAGCTGTTTTTT.

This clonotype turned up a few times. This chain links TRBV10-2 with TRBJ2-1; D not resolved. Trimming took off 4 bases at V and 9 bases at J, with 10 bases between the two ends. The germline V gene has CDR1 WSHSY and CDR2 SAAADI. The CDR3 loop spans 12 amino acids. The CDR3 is CASSATASEQFF. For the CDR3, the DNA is TGCGCCAGCAGTGCCACCGCCAGTGAGCAGTTCTTC.

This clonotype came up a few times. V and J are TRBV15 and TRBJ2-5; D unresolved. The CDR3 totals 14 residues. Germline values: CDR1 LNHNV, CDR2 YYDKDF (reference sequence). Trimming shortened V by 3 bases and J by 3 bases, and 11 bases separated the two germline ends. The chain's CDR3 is CATSSGPQKETQYF. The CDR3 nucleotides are TGTGCCACCAGCAGTGGTCCCCAAAAAGAGACCCAGTACTTC.

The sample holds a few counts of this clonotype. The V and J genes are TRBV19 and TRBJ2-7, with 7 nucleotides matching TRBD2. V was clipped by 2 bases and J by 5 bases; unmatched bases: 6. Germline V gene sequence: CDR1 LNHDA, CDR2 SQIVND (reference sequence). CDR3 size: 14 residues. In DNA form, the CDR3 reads TGTGCCAGTAGTATAAACGCGGGAGACAACGAGCAGTACTTC. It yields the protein CASSINAGDNEQYF.

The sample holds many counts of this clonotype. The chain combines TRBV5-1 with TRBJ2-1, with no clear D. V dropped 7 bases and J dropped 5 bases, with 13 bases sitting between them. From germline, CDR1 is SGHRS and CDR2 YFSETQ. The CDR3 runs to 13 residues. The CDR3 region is CASVDSRNNEQFF. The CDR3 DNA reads TGCGCCAGCGTGGATAGTAGGAACAATGAGCAGTTCTTC.

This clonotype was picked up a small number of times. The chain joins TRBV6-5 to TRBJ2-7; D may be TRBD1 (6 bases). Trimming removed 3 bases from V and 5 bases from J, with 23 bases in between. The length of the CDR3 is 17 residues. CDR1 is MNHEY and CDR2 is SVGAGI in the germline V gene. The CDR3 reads CASSYYGQNGRSNEQYF. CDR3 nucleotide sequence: TGTGCCAGCAGTTATTACGGACAGAACGGCCGGAGCAACGAGCAGTACTTC.

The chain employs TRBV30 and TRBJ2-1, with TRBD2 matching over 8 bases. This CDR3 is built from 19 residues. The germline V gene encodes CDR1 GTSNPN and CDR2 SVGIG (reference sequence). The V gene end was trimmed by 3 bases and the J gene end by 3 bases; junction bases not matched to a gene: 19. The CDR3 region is CAWRQIGAGESFFYNEQFF. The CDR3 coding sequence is TGTGCCTGGAGGCAAATCGGAGCGGGAGAATCGTTTTTCTACAATGAGCAGTTCTTC.

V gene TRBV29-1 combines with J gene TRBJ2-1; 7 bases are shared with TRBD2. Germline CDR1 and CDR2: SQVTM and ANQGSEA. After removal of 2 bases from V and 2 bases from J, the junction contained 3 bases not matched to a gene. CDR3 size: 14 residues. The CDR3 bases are TGCAGCGTTGAATTTGCGGGAGCCTACAATGAGCAGTTCTTC. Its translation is CSVEFAGAYNEQFF.

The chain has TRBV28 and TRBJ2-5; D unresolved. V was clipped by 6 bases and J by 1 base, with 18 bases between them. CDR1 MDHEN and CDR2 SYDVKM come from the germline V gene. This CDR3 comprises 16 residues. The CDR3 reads CASSRRKTLLQETQYF. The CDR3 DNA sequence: TGTGCCAGCAGCAGGAGAAAAACTTTACTCCAAGAGACCCAGTACTTC.

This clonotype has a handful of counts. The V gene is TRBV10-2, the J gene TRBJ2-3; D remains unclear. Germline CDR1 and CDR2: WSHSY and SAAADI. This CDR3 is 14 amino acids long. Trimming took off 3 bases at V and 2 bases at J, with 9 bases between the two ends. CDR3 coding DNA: TGCGCCAGCAGTGACGGCTGGAACACAGATACGCAGTATTTT. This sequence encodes CASSDGWNTDTQYF.

The CDR3: CASSSQGSRQKDTQYF. Here the CDR3 DNA reads TGTGCCAGCAGCTCCCAGGGGTCCCGTCAAAAAGATACGCAGTATTTT. The rearrangement links TRBV7-8 to TRBJ2-3; weak D call: TRBD1 (6 bases). V was cut by 4 bases and J by 5 bases, with 19 bases left in between. The CDR3 totals 16 residues. CDR1 SGHVS and CDR2 FQNEAQ come from the germline V gene.

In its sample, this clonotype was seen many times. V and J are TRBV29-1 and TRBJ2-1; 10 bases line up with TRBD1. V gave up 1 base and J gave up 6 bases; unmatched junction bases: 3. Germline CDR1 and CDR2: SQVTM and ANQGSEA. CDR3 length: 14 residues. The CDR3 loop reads CSVEGGTGANEQFF. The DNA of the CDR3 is TGCAGCGTTGAAGGGGGGACAGGGGCCAATGAGCAGTTCTTC.

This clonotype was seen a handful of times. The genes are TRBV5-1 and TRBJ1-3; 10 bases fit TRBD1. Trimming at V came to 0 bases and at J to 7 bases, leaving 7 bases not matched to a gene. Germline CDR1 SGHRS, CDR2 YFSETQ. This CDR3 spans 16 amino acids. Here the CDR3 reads CASSLGSGQGRNTIYF. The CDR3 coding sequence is TGCGCCAGCAGCTTGGGGTCGGGACAGGGGCGCAACACCATATATTTT. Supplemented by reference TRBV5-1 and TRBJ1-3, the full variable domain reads KAGVTQTPRYLIKTRGQQVTLSCSPISGHRSVSWYQQTPGQGLQFLFEYFSETQRNKGNFPGRFSGRQFSNSRSEMNVSTLELGDSALYLCASSLGSGQGRNTIYFGEGSWLTVV.

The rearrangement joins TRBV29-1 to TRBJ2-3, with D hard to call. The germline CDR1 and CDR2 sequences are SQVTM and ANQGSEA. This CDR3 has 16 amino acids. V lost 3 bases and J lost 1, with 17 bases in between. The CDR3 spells CSVEGWSNTRTDTQYF. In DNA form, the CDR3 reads TGCAGCGTTGAGGGGTGGTCGAACACACGCACAGATACGCAGTATTTT.

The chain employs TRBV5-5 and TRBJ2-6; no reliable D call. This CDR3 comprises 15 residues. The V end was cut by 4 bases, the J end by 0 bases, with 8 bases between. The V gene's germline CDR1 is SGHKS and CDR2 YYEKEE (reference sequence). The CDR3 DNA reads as TGTGCCAGCAGCCTGAGCTACTCTGGGGCCAACGTCCTGACTTTC. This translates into CASSLSYSGANVLTF.

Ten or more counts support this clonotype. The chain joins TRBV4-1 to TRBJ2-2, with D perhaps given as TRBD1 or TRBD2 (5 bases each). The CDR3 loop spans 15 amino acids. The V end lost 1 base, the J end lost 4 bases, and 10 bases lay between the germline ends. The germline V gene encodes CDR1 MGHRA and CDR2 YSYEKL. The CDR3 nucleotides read TGCGCCAGCAGCCAAGTTGGGGCGGGCACCGGGGAGCTGTTTTTT. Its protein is CASSQVGAGTGELFF.

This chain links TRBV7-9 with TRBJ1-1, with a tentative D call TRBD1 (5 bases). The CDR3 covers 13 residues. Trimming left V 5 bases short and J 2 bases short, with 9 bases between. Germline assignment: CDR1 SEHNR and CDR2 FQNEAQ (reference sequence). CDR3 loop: CASSGGVNTEAFF. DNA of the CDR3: TGTGCCAGCAGCGGGGGGGTAAACACTGAAGCTTTCTTT.

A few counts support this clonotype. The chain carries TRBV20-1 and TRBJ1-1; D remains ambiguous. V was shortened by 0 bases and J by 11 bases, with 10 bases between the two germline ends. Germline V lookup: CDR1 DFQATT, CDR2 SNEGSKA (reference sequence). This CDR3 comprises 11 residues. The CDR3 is CSARDKGWAFF. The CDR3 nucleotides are TGCAGTGCTAGAGATAAAGGGTGGGCTTTCTTT.

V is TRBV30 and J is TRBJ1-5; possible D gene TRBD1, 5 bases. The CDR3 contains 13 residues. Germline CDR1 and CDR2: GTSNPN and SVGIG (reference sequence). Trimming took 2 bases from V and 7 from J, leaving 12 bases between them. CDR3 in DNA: TGTGCCTGGAGTACAGGATTCCCACAGCCCCAGCATTTT. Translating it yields CAWSTGFPQPQHF. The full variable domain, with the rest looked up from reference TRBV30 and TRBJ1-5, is SQTIHQWPATLVQPVGSPLSLECTVEGTSNPNLYWYRQAAGRGLQLLFYSVGIGQISSEVPQNLSASRPQDRQFILSSKKLLLSDSGFYLCAWSTGFPQPQHFGDGTRLSIL.

CDR3 residues: CASSPGTAPGVAFF. The CDR3 DNA sequence: TGTGCCAGCTCACCAGGGACAGCCCCGGGGGTAGCTTTCTTT. This chain connects TRBV18 to TRBJ1-1; 7 positions agree with TRBD1. Trimming took 2 bases from V and 10 from J; bases not matched to a gene: 10. Germline values: CDR1 KGHSH, CDR2 LQKENI. The CDR3 covers 14 residues.

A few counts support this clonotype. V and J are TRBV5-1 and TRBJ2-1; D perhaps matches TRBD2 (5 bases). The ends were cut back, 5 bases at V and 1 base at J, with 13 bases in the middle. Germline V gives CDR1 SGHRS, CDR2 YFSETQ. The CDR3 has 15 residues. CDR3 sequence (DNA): TGCGCCAGCAGAGTTACCGGGGAGTCCTACAATGAGCAGTTCTTC. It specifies CASRVTGESYNEQFF. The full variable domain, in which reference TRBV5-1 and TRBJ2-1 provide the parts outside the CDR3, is KAGVTQTPRYLIKTRGQQVTLSCSPISGHRSVSWYQQTPGQGLQFLFEYFSETQRNKGNFPGRFSGRQFSNSRSEMNVSTLELGDSALYLCASRVTGESYNEQFFGPGTRLTVL.

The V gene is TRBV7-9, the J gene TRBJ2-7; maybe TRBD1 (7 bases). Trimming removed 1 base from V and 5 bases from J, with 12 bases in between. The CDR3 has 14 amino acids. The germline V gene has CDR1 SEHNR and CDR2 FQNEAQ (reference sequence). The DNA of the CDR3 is TGTGCCAGCAGCTTAGAGGGCAGGGGGGACGAGCAGTACTTC. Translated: CASSLEGRGDEQYF.

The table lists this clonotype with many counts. The CDR3 here is CASSSGEQPQHF. The CDR3 DNA reads TGTGCCAGCAGTTCGGGGGAACAGCCCCAGCATTTT. The rearrangement links TRBV28 to TRBJ1-5, with D possibly matching TRBD1 (5 bases). With 4 bases removed from V and 7 bases from J, the gap between germline ends came to 8 bases. The CDR3 covers 12 residues. Germline V gene lookup returns CDR1 MDHEN and CDR2 SYDVKM.